The clone carrying this T cell receptor (beta chain) was detected only a few times. Clones were read by immunoSEQ multiplex PCR, and TCRdb kept only the in-frame ones, dropping some. This sample has 150,000 to 200,000 clones; about 91% occur once, and the top ten carry 1.3%. Between the trimmed V and J ends, which lost 0 bases and 2 bases, there was a span of 10 bases. The germline gives CDR1 SGHTA, CDR2 FQGNSA. This CDR3 is 15 amino acids long. The data belong to a study of T cell responses to AZD1222 COVID-19 vaccine. The source is an adult who received the AZD1222 COVID-19 vaccine. This chain uses TRBV7-2 with TRBJ1-2; D remains ambiguous. The material was peripheral blood, obtained 28 days after the second AZD1222 dose. CDR3 region: CASSLAGSANYGYTF. CDR3 in DNA: TGTGCCAGCAGCTTAGCTGGCAGCGCGAACTATGGCTACACCTTC.